The T cell receptor (beta chain) described here comes from a study of T cell changes during pregnancy in multiple sclerosis. This clone was detected only a few times. The ends lost 6 bases at V and 7 bases at J; junction bases unmatched: 2. CDR3 size: 14 residues. Germline V gives CDR1 SNHLY, CDR2 FYNNEI. The repertoire was sequenced with immunoSEQ multiplex PCR; TCRdb's copy has only in-frame clones and lacks some. The table includes 35,000 to 45,000 clones, 70% to 90% detected once. The chain recombines TRBV2 with TRBJ1-6, with TRBD1 matching over 11 bases. This clonotype was sampled from a female donor with multiple sclerosis, enrolled in a pregnancy study. Sequencing was performed on CD4+ T cells from peripheral blood mononuclear cells, taken after pregnancy. The CDR3 loop is CASRGTGGNSPLHF. DNA of the CDR3: TGTGCCAGCAGAGGGACAGGGGGAAATTCACCCCTCCACTTT.